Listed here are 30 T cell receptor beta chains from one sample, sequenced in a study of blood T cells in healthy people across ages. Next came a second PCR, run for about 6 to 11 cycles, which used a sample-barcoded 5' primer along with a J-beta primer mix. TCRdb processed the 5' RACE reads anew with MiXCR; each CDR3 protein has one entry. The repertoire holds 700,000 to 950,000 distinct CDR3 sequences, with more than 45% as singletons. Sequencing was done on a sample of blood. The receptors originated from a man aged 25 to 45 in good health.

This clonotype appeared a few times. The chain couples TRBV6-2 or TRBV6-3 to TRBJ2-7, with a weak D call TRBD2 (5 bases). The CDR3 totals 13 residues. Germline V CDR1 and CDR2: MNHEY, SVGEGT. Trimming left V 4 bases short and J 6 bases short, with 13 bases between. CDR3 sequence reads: CASSWTDLSEQYF. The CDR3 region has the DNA TGTGCCAGCAGTTGGACTGATCTGTCCGAGCAGTACTTC.

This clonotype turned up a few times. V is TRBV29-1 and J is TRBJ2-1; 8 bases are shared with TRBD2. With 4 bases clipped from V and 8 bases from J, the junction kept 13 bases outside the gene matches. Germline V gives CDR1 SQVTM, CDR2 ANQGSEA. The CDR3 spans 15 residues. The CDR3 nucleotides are TGCAGCGTTGGGCCCAGCGGGAGTGCGTTGGATGAGCAGTTCTTC. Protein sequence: CSVGPSGSALDEQFF.

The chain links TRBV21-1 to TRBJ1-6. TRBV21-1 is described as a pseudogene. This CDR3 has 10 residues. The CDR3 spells CASSKVPLHF. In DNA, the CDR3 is TGTGCCAGCAGCAAAGTACCCCTCCACTTT.

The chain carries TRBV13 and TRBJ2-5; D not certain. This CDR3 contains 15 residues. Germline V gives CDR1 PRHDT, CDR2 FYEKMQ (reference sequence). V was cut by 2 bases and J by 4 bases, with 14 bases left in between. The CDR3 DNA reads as TGTGCCAGCAGCTTAAGCCCTCAACCAGGAGAGACCCAGTACTTC. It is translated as CASSLSPQPGETQYF.

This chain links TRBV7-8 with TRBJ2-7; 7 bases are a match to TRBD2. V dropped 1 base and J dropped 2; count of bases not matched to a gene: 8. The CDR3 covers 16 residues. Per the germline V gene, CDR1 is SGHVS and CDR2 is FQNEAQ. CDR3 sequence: CASSLGASGVTYEQYF. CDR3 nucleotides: TGTGCCAGCAGCTTAGGGGCCAGCGGGGTAACCTACGAGCAGTACTTC. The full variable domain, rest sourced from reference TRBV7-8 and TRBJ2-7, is GAGVSQSPRYKVAKRGQDVALRCDPISGHVSLFWYQQALGQGPEFLTYFQNEAQLDKSGLPSDRFFAERPEGSVSTLKIQRTQQEDSAVYLCASSLGASGVTYEQYFGPGTRLTVT.

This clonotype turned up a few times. In DNA, the CDR3 is TGTGCCAGCAGACTCGGACAGGGAGAAGAGACCCAGTACTTC. This sequence encodes CASRLGQGEETQYF. This chain connects TRBV2 to TRBJ2-5, with TRBD1 matching 8 bases. Looked up from germline, CDR1 is SNHLY and CDR2 is FYNNEI. This CDR3 contains 14 residues. J lost 3 bases, V lost 6 bases, and 6 bases had no gene match.

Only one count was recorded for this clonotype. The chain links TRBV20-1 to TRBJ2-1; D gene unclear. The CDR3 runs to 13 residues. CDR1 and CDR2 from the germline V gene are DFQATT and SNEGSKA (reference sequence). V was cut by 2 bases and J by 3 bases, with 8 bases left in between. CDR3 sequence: CSARSDHYNEQFF. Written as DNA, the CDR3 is TGCAGTGCTAGATCGGACCACTACAATGAGCAGTTCTTC.

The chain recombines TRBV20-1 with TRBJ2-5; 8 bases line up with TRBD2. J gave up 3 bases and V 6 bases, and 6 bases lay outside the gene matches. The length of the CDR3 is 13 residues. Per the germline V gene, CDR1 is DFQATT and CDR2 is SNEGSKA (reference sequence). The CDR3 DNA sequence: TGCAGTGCCCAGAAAGCGGGGGAAGAGACCCAGTACTTC. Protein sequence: CSAQKAGEETQYF.

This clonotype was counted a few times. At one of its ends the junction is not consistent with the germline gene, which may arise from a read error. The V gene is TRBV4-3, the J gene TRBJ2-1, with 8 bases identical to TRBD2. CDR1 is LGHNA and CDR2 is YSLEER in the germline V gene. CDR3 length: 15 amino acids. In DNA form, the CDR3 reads TGTGCCAGCAGCCCGGGGGGGGCCTCCTACAATGAGCAGTTCTTC. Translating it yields CASSPGGASYNEQFF.

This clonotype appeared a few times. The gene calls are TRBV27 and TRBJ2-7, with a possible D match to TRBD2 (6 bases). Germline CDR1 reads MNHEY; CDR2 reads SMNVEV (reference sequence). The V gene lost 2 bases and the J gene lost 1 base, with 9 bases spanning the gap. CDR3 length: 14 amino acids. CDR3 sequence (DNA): TGTGCCAGCAGTTTACGGGAGCGTTCCTACGAGCAGTACTTC. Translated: CASSLRERSYEQYF.

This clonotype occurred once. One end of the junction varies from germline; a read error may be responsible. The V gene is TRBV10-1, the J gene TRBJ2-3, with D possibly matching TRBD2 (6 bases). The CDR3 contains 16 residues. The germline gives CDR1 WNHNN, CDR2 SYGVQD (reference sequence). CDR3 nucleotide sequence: TGCGCCAGCAGTGACCTCCAACTGGGGGGTTCAGATGCGCAGTATTTT. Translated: CASSDLQLGGSDAQYF.

CDR3 DNA: TGTGCCACCAGCAGCGTATCTGAGGGGTCCGACGAGCAGTACTTC. Translation: CATSSVSEGSDEQYF. The gene calls are TRBV15 and TRBJ2-7; D may match TRBD1 or TRBD2 (5 bases each). The length of the CDR3 is 15 residues. CDR1 LNHNV and CDR2 YYDKDF come from the germline V gene (reference sequence). Trimming stripped 3 bases from V and 5 bases from J, with 17 bases between. Looking up the rest from reference TRBV15 and TRBJ2-7 gives the full variable domain: DAMVIQNPRYQVTQFGKPVTLSCSQTLNHNVMYWYQQKSSQAPKLLFHYYDKDFNNEADTPDNFQSRRPNTSFCFLDIRSPGLGDTAMYLCATSSVSEGSDEQYFGPGTRLTVT.

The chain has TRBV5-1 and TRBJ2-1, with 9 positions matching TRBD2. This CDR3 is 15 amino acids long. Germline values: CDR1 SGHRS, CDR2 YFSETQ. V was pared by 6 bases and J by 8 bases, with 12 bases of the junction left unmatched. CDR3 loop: CASNLRASGIDEQFF. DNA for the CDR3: TGCGCCAGCAATCTTCGAGCTAGCGGGATAGATGAGCAGTTCTTC.

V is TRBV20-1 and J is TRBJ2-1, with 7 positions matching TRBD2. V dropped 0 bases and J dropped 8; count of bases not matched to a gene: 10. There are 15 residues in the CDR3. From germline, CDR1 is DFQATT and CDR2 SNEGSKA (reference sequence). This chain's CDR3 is CSARDTGGRGYEQFF. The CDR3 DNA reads TGCAGTGCTAGAGATACGGGAGGCCGGGGCTATGAGCAGTTCTTC.

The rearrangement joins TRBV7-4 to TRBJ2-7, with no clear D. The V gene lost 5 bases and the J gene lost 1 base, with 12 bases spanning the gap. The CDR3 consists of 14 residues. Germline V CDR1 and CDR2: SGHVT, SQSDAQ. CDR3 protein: CASSQMCGSYEQYF. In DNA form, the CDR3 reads TGTGCCAGCAGCCAAATGTGCGGATCCTACGAGCAGTACTTC.

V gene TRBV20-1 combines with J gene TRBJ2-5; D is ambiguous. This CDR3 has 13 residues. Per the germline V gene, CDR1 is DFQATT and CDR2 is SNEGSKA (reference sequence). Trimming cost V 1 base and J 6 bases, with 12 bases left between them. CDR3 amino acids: CSARVLVPKTQYF. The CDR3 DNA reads TGCAGTGCTAGAGTCCTGGTCCCCAAGACCCAGTACTTC.

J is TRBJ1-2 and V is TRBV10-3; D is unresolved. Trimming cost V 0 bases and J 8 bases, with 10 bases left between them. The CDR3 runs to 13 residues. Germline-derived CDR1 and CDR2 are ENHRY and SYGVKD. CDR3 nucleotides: TGTGCCATCAGTGAGTCTCCGGGCGACGGCTACACCTTC. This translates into CAISESPGDGYTF.

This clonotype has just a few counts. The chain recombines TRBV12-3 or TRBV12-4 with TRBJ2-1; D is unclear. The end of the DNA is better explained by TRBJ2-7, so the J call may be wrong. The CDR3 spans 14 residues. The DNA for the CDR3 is TGTGCCAGCAGGCCGGACCTTACGACCTACGAGCAGTACTTC. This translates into CASRPDLTTYEQYF.

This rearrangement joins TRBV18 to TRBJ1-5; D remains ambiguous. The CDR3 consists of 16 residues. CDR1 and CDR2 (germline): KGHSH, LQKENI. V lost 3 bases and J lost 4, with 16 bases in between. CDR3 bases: TGTGCCAGCTCACCGCCCTCCCCGGGAGAGAATCAGCCCCAGCATTTT. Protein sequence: CASSPPSPGENQPQHF.

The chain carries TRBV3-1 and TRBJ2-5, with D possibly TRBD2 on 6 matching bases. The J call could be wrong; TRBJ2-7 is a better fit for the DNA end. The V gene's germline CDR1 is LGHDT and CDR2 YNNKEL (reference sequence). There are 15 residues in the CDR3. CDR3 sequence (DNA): TGTGCCAGCAGCCAAGTAACGGGAGCGGCTTACGAGCAGTACTTC. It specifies CASSQVTGAAYEQYF.

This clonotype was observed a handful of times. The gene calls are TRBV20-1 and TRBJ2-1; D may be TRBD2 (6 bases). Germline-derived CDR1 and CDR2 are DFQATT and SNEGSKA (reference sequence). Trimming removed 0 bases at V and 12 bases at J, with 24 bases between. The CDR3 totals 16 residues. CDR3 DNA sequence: TGCAGTGCTAGAGATCCTGCCGCGGAGGGACCAAGCGCGCAGTTCTTC. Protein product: CSARDPAAEGPSAQFF.

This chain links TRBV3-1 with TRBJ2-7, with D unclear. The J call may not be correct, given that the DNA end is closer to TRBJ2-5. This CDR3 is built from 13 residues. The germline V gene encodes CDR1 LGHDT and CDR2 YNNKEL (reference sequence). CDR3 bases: TGTGCCAGCAGCCAAGGCTCTCGGGAGACCCAGTACTTC. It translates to CASSQGSRETQYF.

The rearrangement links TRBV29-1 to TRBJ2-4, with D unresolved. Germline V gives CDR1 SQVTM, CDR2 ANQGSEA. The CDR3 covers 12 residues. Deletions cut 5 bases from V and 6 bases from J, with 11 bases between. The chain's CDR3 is CSVLIGPNIQYF. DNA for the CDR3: TGCAGCGTTCTGATAGGGCCAAACATTCAGTACTTC.

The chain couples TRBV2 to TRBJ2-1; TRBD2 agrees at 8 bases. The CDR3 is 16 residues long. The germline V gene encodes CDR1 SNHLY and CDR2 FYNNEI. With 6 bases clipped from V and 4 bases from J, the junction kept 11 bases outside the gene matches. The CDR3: CASRATRSGRYNEQFF. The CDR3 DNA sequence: TGTGCCAGCAGGGCCACAAGGAGCGGGAGATACAATGAGCAGTTCTTC.

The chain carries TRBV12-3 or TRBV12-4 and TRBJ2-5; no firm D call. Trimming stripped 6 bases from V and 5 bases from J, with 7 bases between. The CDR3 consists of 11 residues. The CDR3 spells CASRKRETQYF. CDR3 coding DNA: TGTGCCAGCAGAAAAAGGGAGACCCAGTACTTC.

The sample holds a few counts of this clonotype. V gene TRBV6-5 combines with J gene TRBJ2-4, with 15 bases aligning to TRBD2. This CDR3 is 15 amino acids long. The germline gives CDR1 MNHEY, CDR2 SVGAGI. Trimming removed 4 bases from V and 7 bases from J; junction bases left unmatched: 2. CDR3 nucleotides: TGTGCCAGCAGTTCTGGGACTAGCGGGAGGAACATTCAGTACTTC. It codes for CASSSGTSGRNIQYF.

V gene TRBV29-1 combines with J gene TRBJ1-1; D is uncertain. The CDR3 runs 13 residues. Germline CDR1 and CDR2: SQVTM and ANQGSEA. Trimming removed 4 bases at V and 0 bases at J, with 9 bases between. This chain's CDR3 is CSVVRWMNTEAFF. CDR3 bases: TGCAGCGTTGTAAGATGGATGAACACTGAAGCTTTCTTT.

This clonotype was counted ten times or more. The CDR3 region is CASSFRQGDEQYF. The CDR3 DNA is TGTGCCAGCAGTTTTCGACAGGGAGACGAGCAGTACTTC. The gene calls are TRBV25-1 and TRBJ2-7, with 7 bases matching TRBD1. CDR1 and CDR2 from the germline V gene are MGHDK and SYGVNS. The CDR3 contains 13 residues. V gave up 5 bases and J gave up 5 bases; unmatched junction bases: 6.

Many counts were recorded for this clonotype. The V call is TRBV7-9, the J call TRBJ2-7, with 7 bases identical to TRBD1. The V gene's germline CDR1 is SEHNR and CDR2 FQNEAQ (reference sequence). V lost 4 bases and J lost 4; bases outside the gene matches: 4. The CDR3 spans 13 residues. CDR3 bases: TGTGCCAGCAGCTCAAGGGGGCCGTACGAGCAGTACTTC. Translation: CASSSRGPYEQYF.

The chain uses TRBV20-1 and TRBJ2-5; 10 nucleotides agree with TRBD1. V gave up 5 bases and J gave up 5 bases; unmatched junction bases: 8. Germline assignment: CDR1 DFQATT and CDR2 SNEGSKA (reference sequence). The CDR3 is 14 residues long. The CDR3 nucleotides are TGCAGTGCTTTTAACGACAGGGGGCCTGAGACCCAGTACTTC. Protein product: CSAFNDRGPETQYF.